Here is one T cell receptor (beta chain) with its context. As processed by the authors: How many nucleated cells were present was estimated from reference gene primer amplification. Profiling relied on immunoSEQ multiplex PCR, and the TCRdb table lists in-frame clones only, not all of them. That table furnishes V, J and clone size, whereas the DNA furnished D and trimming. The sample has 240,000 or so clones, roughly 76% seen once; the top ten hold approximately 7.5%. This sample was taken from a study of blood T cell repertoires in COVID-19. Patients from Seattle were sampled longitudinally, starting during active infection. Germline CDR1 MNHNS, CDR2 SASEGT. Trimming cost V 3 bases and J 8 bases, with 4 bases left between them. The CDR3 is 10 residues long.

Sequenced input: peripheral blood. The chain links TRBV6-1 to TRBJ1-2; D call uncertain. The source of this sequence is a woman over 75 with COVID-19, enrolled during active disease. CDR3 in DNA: TGTGCCAGCAGTGACCTGGGCTACACCTTC. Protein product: CASSDLGYTF.